This TCR beta chain was sequenced in a study of lymphopenia after photon versus proton radiotherapy. Study-wide findings and caveats: Under photons, naive T cells and diversity fell while effector/memory populations rose. Survival link was tested only in deceased patients; proton benefit remains a possibility.

Profiled with immunoSEQ multiplex PCR; TCRdb holds only in-frame clones, not every one. The sample includes approximately 65,000 clones, roughly 87% of them seen just once. CDR1 is SGHTA and CDR2 is FQGNSA in the germline V gene. This CDR3 has 16 amino acids. V lost 3 bases and J lost 6, with 18 bases in between. With respect to this clone: Its cognate antigen is unknown.

This sample comprised peripheral blood, obtained from a patient treated with proton-based radiotherapy. This receptor was identified in a man aged 80 or over with esophageal cancer. This chain links TRBV7-2 with TRBJ2-1, with TRBD1 as a possible D gene (6 bases). The CDR3 nucleotides read TGTGCCAGCAGCTTTATCGGGACACTCCGTGCCAATGAGCAGTTCTTC. Protein product: CASSFIGTLRANEQFF.